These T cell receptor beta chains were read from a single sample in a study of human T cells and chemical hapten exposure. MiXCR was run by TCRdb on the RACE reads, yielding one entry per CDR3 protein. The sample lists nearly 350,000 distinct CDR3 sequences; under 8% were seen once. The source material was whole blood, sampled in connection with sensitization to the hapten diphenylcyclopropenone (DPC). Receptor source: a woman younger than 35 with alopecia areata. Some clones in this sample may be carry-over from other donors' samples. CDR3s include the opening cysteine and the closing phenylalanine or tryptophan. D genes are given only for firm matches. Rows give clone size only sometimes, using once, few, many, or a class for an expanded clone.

CDR3aa: CASSYPKGQVYGYTF
CDR3nt: TGTGCCAGCAGTTACCCAAAAGGACAGGTCTATGGCTACACCTTC
d_gene: TRBD1
abundance: .
v_gene: TRBV6-6
j_gene: TRBJ1-2

CDR3aa: CASSEAVAETQYF
CDR3nt: TGTGCCAGCAGTGAAGCAGTCGCAGAAACCCAGTACTTC
d_gene: .
abundance: .
v_gene: TRBV6-1
j_gene: TRBJ2-5

CDR3aa: CASSLGQTNEKLFF
CDR3nt: TGCGCCAGCAGCTTAGGACAGACAAATGAAAAACTGTTTTTT
d_gene: .
abundance: many
v_gene: TRBV5-1
j_gene: TRBJ1-4

CDR3aa: CASSLVYHNEQFF
CDR3nt: TGTGCCAGCAGTTTAGTATATCACAATGAGCAGTTCTTC
d_gene: .
abundance: many
v_gene: TRBV6-2/TRBV6-3
j_gene: TRBJ2-1

CDR3aa: CASSSHSTSGVPDTQYF
CDR3nt: TGTGCCAGCAGTTCCCACTCGACTAGCGGGGTCCCAGATACGCAGTATTTT
d_gene: TRBD2
abundance: .
v_gene: TRBV6-2/TRBV6-3
j_gene: TRBJ2-3

CDR3aa: CASSLVRQGFSRKNIQYF
CDR3nt: TGTGCCAGCAGCTTAGTACGTCAGGGGTTCTCCCGAAAAAACATTCAGTACTTC
d_gene: .
abundance: few
v_gene: TRBV7-9
j_gene: TRBJ2-4

CDR3aa: CASSQEPGVWSGYTF
CDR3nt: TGTGCCAGCAGCCAAGAACCCGGCGTGTGGTCGGGCTACACCTTC
d_gene: .
abundance: .
v_gene: TRBV14
j_gene: TRBJ1-2

CDR3aa: CASSPAGHEQYF
CDR3nt: TGTGCCAGCAGCCCGGCCGGCCACGAGCAGTACTTC
d_gene: .
abundance: .
v_gene: TRBV7-8
j_gene: TRBJ2-7

CDR3aa: CASSPGPWDEQYF
CDR3nt: TGTGCCAGCAGTCCGGGACCTTGGGACGAGCAGTACTTC
d_gene: .
abundance: many
v_gene: TRBV28
j_gene: TRBJ2-7

CDR3aa: CASSQVTGDLGTEAFF
CDR3nt: TGTGCCAGCAGCCAAGTGACAGGGGATTTGGGCACTGAAGCTTTCTTT
d_gene: TRBD1
abundance: .
v_gene: TRBV3-1
j_gene: TRBJ1-1

CDR3aa: CASSLVANTGNYEQYF
CDR3nt: TGCGCCAGCAGCTTGGTAGCCAATACGGGGAACTACGAGCAGTACTTC
d_gene: .
abundance: few
v_gene: TRBV5-1
j_gene: TRBJ2-7

CDR3aa: CAISEAQGNSPLHF
CDR3nt: TGTGCCATCAGTGAGGCACAGGGTAATTCACCCCTCCACTTT
d_gene: .
abundance: few
v_gene: TRBV10-3
j_gene: TRBJ1-6

CDR3aa: CASSLEVTYNEQFF
CDR3nt: TGCGCCAGCAGCTTGGAGGTCACCTACAATGAGCAGTTCTTC
d_gene: .
abundance: .
v_gene: TRBV5-1
j_gene: TRBJ2-1

CDR3aa: CASSYIRDQPQHF
CDR3nt: TGTGCCAGCAGTTACATACGCGACCAGCCCCAGCATTTT
d_gene: .
abundance: .
v_gene: TRBV6-2/TRBV6-3
j_gene: TRBJ1-5

CDR3aa: CASSQAGATDTQYF
CDR3nt: TGCGCCAGCAGCCAAGCCGGGGCCACAGATACGCAGTATTTT
d_gene: .
abundance: few
v_gene: TRBV4-3
j_gene: TRBJ2-3

CDR3aa: CASSVNGVNQPQHF
CDR3nt: TGTGCCAGCAGTGTAAACGGGGTCAATCAGCCCCAGCATTTT
d_gene: .
abundance: .
v_gene: TRBV2
j_gene: TRBJ1-5

CDR3aa: CASSRPPDDEQFF
CDR3nt: TGTGCCAGCAGCCGTCCCCCAGACGATGAGCAGTTCTTC
d_gene: .
abundance: many
v_gene: TRBV3-1
j_gene: TRBJ2-1

CDR3aa: CASSPTSGGYNEQFF
CDR3nt: TGTGCCAGCAGCCCAACTAGCGGGGGGTACAATGAGCAGTTCTTC
d_gene: TRBD2
abundance: many
v_gene: TRBV7-2
j_gene: TRBJ2-1

CDR3aa: CASSSGTSGGRDTQYF
CDR3nt: TGTGCCAGCAGCTCTGGGACTAGCGGGGGGCGGGATACGCAGTATTTT
d_gene: TRBD2
abundance: many
v_gene: TRBV7-2
j_gene: TRBJ2-3

CDR3aa: CSAMRGQRTDTQYF
CDR3nt: TGCAGTGCTATGCGGGGCCAGAGAACAGATACGCAGTATTTT
d_gene: .
abundance: .
v_gene: TRBV20-1
j_gene: TRBJ2-3

CDR3aa: CASSPTGQGTYEQYF
CDR3nt: TGCGCCAGCAGCCCGACTGGACAGGGGACCTACGAGCAGTACTTC
d_gene: TRBD1
abundance: few
v_gene: TRBV5-1
j_gene: TRBJ2-7

CDR3aa: CASSFDSYGYTF
CDR3nt: TGTGCCAGCAGCTTTGACAGCTATGGCTACACCTTC
d_gene: .
abundance: many
v_gene: TRBV5-5
j_gene: TRBJ1-2

CDR3aa: CASRLLASEGDTQYF
CDR3nt: TGCGCCAGCAGACTCCTAGCGTCGGAGGGAGATACGCAGTATTTT
d_gene: .
abundance: .
v_gene: TRBV4-1
j_gene: TRBJ2-3

CDR3aa: CASSPVGASQPQHF
CDR3nt: TGCGCCAGCAGCCCGGTCGGGGCTAGTCAGCCCCAGCATTTT
d_gene: .
abundance: few
v_gene: TRBV5-1
j_gene: TRBJ1-5

CDR3aa: CASGLEAGDTQYF
CDR3nt: TGTGCTAGTGGTTTGGAGGCAGGAGATACGCAGTATTTT
d_gene: .
abundance: .
v_gene: TRBV12-5
j_gene: TRBJ2-3

CDR3aa: CSVVSPGYGYTF
CDR3nt: TGCAGCGTTGTGAGCCCCGGCTATGGCTACACCTTC
d_gene: .
abundance: few
v_gene: TRBV29-1
j_gene: TRBJ1-2

CDR3aa: CASSQEALRVDGYTF
CDR3nt: TGTGCCAGCAGCCAAGAAGCCCTAAGGGTAGATGGCTACACCTTC
d_gene: .
abundance: few
v_gene: TRBV4-2
j_gene: TRBJ1-2

CDR3aa: CASSYARTGNPYEQYF
CDR3nt: TGTGCCAGCAGTTACGCAAGGACAGGGAACCCCTACGAGCAGTACTTC
d_gene: TRBD1
abundance: few
v_gene: TRBV6-5
j_gene: TRBJ2-7

CDR3aa: CATSDGASGTDTQYF
CDR3nt: TGTGCCACCAGTGATGGGGCCTCTGGCACAGATACGCAGTATTTT
d_gene: .
abundance: many
v_gene: TRBV24-1
j_gene: TRBJ2-3

CDR3aa: CASSPPTGRGTQYF
CDR3nt: TGTGCCAGCAGCCCCCCGACAGGGCGAGGGACCCAGTACTTC
d_gene: TRBD1
abundance: many
v_gene: TRBV7-9
j_gene: TRBJ2-5

CDR3aa: CASSAGQGATDTQYF
CDR3nt: TGTGCCAGCAGCGCAGGACAGGGGGCAACAGATACGCAGTATTTT
d_gene: TRBD1
abundance: many
v_gene: TRBV9
j_gene: TRBJ2-3

CDR3aa: CASSFREDSNQPQHF
CDR3nt: TGTGCCAGCAGTTTCAGAGAAGATAGCAATCAGCCCCAGCATTTT
d_gene: .
abundance: few
v_gene: TRBV12-3/TRBV12-4
j_gene: TRBJ1-5

CDR3aa: CASSPPRLAGGNEQFF
CDR3nt: TGTGCCAGCTCACCACCCCGGCTAGCGGGGGGTAATGAGCAGTTCTTC
d_gene: TRBD2
abundance: few
v_gene: TRBV18
j_gene: TRBJ2-1

CDR3aa: CASSQGGGLNQPQHF
CDR3nt: TGTGCCAGCAGCCAAGGGGGGGGTCTCAATCAGCCCCAGCATTTT
d_gene: .
abundance: few
v_gene: TRBV3-1
j_gene: TRBJ1-5

CDR3aa: CASGGPRETNTEAFF
CDR3nt: TGTGCCAGCGGGGGGCCAAGAGAGACGAACACTGAAGCTTTCTTT
d_gene: .
abundance: few
v_gene: TRBV27
j_gene: TRBJ1-1

CDR3aa: CASTRGGGLYEQYF
CDR3nt: TGTGCCAGCACCCGCGGAGGGGGCCTCTACGAGCAGTACTTC
d_gene: .
abundance: few
v_gene: TRBV3-1
j_gene: TRBJ2-7

CDR3aa: CASSLEGQVTQYF
CDR3nt: TGTGCCAGCAGTTTAGAAGGACAGGTTACGCAGTATTTT
d_gene: TRBD1
abundance: few
v_gene: TRBV27
j_gene: TRBJ2-3